The subject of this entry is one TCR beta chain. The repertoire was sequenced with immunoSEQ multiplex PCR; TCRdb's copy has only in-frame clones and lacks some. Of fewer than 40,000 clones in the sample, approximately 84% were seen once. This sample was included in a study of blood T cell repertoires in COVID-19. Across the whole study: There were acute and convalescent COVID-19 samples, and they came from the United States, Italy and Spain.

V was cut by 5 bases and J by 11 bases, with 21 bases left in between. The CDR3 spans 15 residues. Germline assignment: CDR1 LGHNA and CDR2 YSLEER. This clonotype originated in a man aged 65 to 79 with COVID-19, enrolled during active disease. The chain recombines TRBV4-3 with TRBJ1-4; D is ambiguous. Sequenced sample: peripheral blood. CDR3 loop: CASSSRGGGPGKLFF. DNA of the CDR3: TGCGCCAGCAGCTCCCGGGGAGGCGGGCCTGGGAAACTGTTTTTT.